This T cell receptor beta chain is drawn from a study of T cell responses to AZD1222 COVID-19 vaccine (dated by TCRdb to the early 2020s). In terms of the full investigation: TCR sequencing covered approximately 230 trial participants: 200 to 220 given two doses of AZD1222 and 26 given two doses of MenACWY control vaccine. Trial participants were enrolled by age into 18-55, 56-69 and 70-plus year subgroups, with about 150, 28 and 57 TCR-sequenced participants respectively. The full study reports these points: Reportedly, close to half of the unique spike-specific TCRs recognized epitopes lying outside the regions that are mutated in the B.1.351 and B.1.1.7 variants. Because no day 14 peak-response samples were available, the repertoires could be characterized only after the peak T cell response. Participants were mostly white British and included more females than males, and it was suggested by the authors that clonal diversity may have been underestimated. Vaccine-associated CD4 TCRs spanned the whole spike protein, with dominant responses in regions 160-218 and 743-854. The 56-69-year group was small, and its depth increase did not reach significance, likely because of low power. After two AZD1222 doses, spike-specific TCR breadth and depth were significantly higher than at day 0 and than in MenACWY recipients. Conclusions about previously exposed vaccinees were limited because only six or seven AZD1222 recipients were SARS-CoV-2 seropositive at baseline.

The CDR3 regions of human TCRbeta chains were analyzed by immunosequencing. Under the source paper's analysis protocol: Repertoire TCRs were checked for matches against a reference library of SARS-CoV-2-specific TCRs that had been generated using the MIRA antigen-specificity platform. Breadth was defined as the fraction of unique TCRs that were SARS-CoV-2-associated, and depth was defined as the fraction of total T cells that were SARS-CoV-2-associated. Each spike-specific TCR was assigned to its reactive spike region and to a CD4 or CD8 class using the MIRA data. Log10-transformed breadth and depth values were compared by one-way ANOVA with Sidak's multiple comparisons tests. TCRdb mirrors the immuneACCESS table, restricted to in-frame sequences. Some clones are absent from its copies; in checked studies, under half trace to an unresolved V gene, and the reason for the others is unknown. The V and J calls and clone size were taken over from that table, and D and trimming were inferred from the DNA. This sample is represented by roughly 140,000 clones; more than 85% of them were singletons. The biggest ten clones account for about 3.6% of the sample.

A note on this clone: Its binding antigen is unknown. The record has no base qualities; no much larger clone is one base away.

The intended sense of this specimen's time point label: about 28 days (+/-7) after the second vaccine dose. Because spike-specific TCR depth and breadth did not differ between the two schedules, AZD1222 recipients who got a second dose at roughly 4 weeks were pooled with those who got a second dose at roughly 12 weeks. The vaccinee samples were drawn from two UK trials, COV001 and COV002, one of which was a single-blind randomized controlled phase 2/3 trial testing AZD1222 (ChAdOx1 nCoV-19) in healthy adults. For TCRbeta chain sequencing, PBMC samples from trial participants were taken at day 0 and at day 28 after the second dose. The clonotype was recovered from an adult who received the AZD1222 COVID-19 vaccine. The sample consisted of peripheral blood, taken 28 days after the second AZD1222 dose.

CDR3 protein: CASSRGDNQPQHF. The DNA reads TGTGCCAGCAGCCGGGGGGATAATCAGCCCCAGCATTTT. The chain links TRBV4-2 with TRBJ1-5; a tentative D call is TRBD1 (5 bases match). V lost 4 bases and J lost 4 bases; the stretch between them is 8 bases long. Counted from cysteine to phenylalanine, this CDR3 has 13 amino acids. The DNA shown is the 39-base CDR3, in frame from base 1. The germline V gene encodes CDR1 LGHNA and CDR2 YNFKEQ.